These 10 T cell receptor beta chains were sequenced from one sample in a study of glioma-infiltrating T cells after dendritic cell vaccination. Using immunoSEQ multiplex PCR, the repertoire was profiled, and TCRdb retains in-frame clones only, with some absent. The repertoire holds 100,000 or so clones, with about 90% as singletons. Time point noted: after dendritic cell vaccination, including at tumor progression/relapse. Sequences were derived from blood, sampled after dendritic cell vaccination. The receptors were sampled from a human donor with glioblastoma.

The chain joins TRBV4-1 to TRBJ2-3; D remains unclear. Germline V gene lookup returns CDR1 MGHRA and CDR2 YSYEKL. V dropped 4 bases and J dropped 5 bases, with 7 bases sitting between them. CDR3 length: 12 amino acids. The CDR3 sequence: CASSLNGDTQYF. As DNA, the CDR3 is TGCGCCAGCAGCCTCAACGGAGATACGCAGTATTTT.

The chain uses TRBV2 and TRBJ2-1; 11 nucleotides agree with TRBD1. V shed 4 bases and J 8 bases; nucleotides not matched to a gene: 7. Looked up from germline, CDR1 is SNHLY and CDR2 is FYNNEI. This CDR3 has 15 amino acids. This chain's CDR3 is CASSGSDRGLDEQFF. CDR3 nucleotides: TGTGCCAGCAGTGGGTCGGACAGGGGGCTTGATGAGCAGTTCTTC.

The V call is TRBV6-1, the J call TRBJ2-7; D remains ambiguous. There are 14 residues in the CDR3. The V gene's germline CDR1 is MNHNS and CDR2 SASEGT. Trimming shortened V by 6 bases and J by 2 bases, and 14 bases separated the two germline ends. The CDR3 DNA follows: TGTGCCAGCAGAGACCGCAGGCTCCCCTACGAGCAGTACTTC. The encoded protein is CASRDRRLPYEQYF.

The chain couples TRBV4-1 to TRBJ1-1, with D maybe TRBD1 (6 bases). Deletions cut 3 bases from V and 11 bases from J, with 19 bases between. Germline V gene lookup returns CDR1 MGHRA and CDR2 YSYEKL. The CDR3 runs 14 residues. CDR3 loop: CASSHPGGSPRAFF. CDR3 nucleotide sequence: TGCGCCAGCAGCCACCCTGGGGGCAGCCCTCGGGCTTTCTTT.

This clone has at least ten counts. J is TRBJ2-3 and V is TRBV5-6; D is ambiguous. The ends were cut back, 3 bases at V and 6 bases at J, with 11 bases in the middle. Looked up from germline, CDR1 is SGHDT and CDR2 is YYEEEE. This CDR3 spans 13 amino acids. The CDR3 nucleotides are TGTGCCAGCAGCTCTGGTAGCCGGGATACGCAGTATTTT. Amino acids: CASSSGSRDTQYF.

The rearrangement links TRBV6-1 to TRBJ2-3, with 9 bases fitting TRBD2. The CDR3 consists of 15 residues. Germline V CDR1 and CDR2: MNHNS, SASEGT. V lost 5 bases to trimming and J lost 2 bases; unmatched junction nucleotides: 5. CDR3 in DNA: TGTGCCAGCAGTCGGCGGGGGGGGGCCACAGATACGCAGTATTTT. Protein product: CASSRRGGATDTQYF.

The V and J genes are TRBV7-8 and TRBJ2-1; 10 bases map to TRBD2. The V gene end was trimmed by 11 bases and the J gene end by 2 bases; junction bases not matched to a gene: 18. The CDR3 spans 18 residues. Germline V gene sequence: CDR1 SGHVS, CDR2 FQNEAQ. CDR3: CASMGVAGGSGPYNEQFF. The CDR3 nucleotides are TGTGCCTCCATGGGCGTAGCGGGGGGCAGCGGCCCCTACAATGAGCAGTTCTTC.

The J gene is TRBJ2-3, the V gene TRBV5-4; 8 nucleotides align to TRBD1. This CDR3 spans 14 amino acids. J was trimmed by 4 bases and V by 3 bases; bases with no gene match: 4. Germline V lookup: CDR1 SGHNT, CDR2 YYREEE (reference sequence). The CDR3 DNA reads as TGTGCCAGCAGCTCAGGACAGGGCCCAGATACGCAGTATTTT. Amino acid sequence: CASSSGQGPDTQYF.

A single count supports this clone. V gene TRBV6-1 combines with J gene TRBJ1-5; no clear D gene. CDR1 is MNHNS, CDR2 SASEGT, per germline. This CDR3 is built from 15 residues. Trimming left V 8 bases short and J 4 bases short, with 18 bases between. The chain's CDR3 is CASRLTGGRNQPQHF. The DNA for the CDR3 is TGTGCCAGCCGTCTGACGGGAGGACGAAATCAGCCCCAGCATTTT.

The chain links TRBV19 to TRBJ2-2, with TRBD1 identical over 12 bases. Trimming at V came to 6 bases and at J to 3 bases, leaving 5 bases not matched to a gene. The CDR3 has 16 residues. Germline V gives CDR1 LNHDA, CDR2 SQIVND (reference sequence). The CDR3 sequence: CASRPGQGAHTGELFF. The CDR3 region has the DNA TGTGCCAGTAGACCGGGACAGGGGGCGCACACCGGGGAGCTGTTTTTT. The variable domain in full, with the rest retrieved from reference TRBV19 and TRBJ2-2, is DGGITQSPKYLFRKEGQNVTLSCEQNLNHDAMYWYRQDPGQGLRLIYYSQIVNDFQKGDIAEGYSVSREKKESFPLTVTSAQKNPTAFYLCASRPGQGAHTGELFFGEGSRLTVL.